This TCR beta chain was identified in a study of blood T cell repertoires in COVID-19. The germline V gene has CDR1 DFQATT and CDR2 SNEGSKA (reference sequence). This CDR3 has 10 amino acids. V was cut by 6 bases and J by 2 bases, with 3 bases left in between. Sequencing used immunoSEQ multiplex PCR; TCRdb keeps in-frame clones, though not all of them. Of under 400,000 clones in the sample, more than 75% were seen once. The specimen was peripheral blood. The chain is built from TRBV20-1 and TRBJ2-3; D not certain. The receptor comes from a woman in her 30s with COVID-19, enrolled during active disease. This CDR3 is CSASTDTQYF. The CDR3 bases are TGCAGTGCCTCCACAGATACGCAGTATTTT.